The T cell receptor (beta chain) under discussion was sequenced for a study of T cells expressing NK-cell markers. Study-level background: The study drew TCR beta repertoires from sorted CD3+CD56+NKG2C+, CD3+CD56+NKG2C- and CD3+CD56-NKG2C+ T cells. Regarding the study as a whole: The dominant NKG2C+ clonotypes represented about 1.0-8% of CD8+ T cells in 6 or 7 donors.

Germline lookup yields CDR1 SGHDN and CDR2 FVKESK. This CDR3 comprises 13 residues. UMI-tagged 5'RACE template switching yielded the TCR beta cDNA. Using the 5' RACE reads, TCRdb records one entry per CDR3 protein without DNA. This listing includes about 370,000 distinct CDR3 sequences. Details on this clonotype: Its antigen is as yet unknown.

The specimen was blood T cells: a sorted CD56 or NKG2C T cell subset, CD4+ or CD8+ T cells, or bulk PBMC T cells (not recorded which). The chain joins TRBV14 to TRBJ2-4. The receptor's source is a woman aged 45-60 years in good health. CDR3: CASSQLAKNIQYF.